This TCR beta chain originates from a study of cytotoxic CD8 clonotypes in ibrutinib-treated CLL. Points from the study as a whole: Clonality measured at baseline exceeded age-matched healthy donors, tracking circulating CD8+ T-cell counts.

For this clone: The antigen is not known.

Libraries of TCR beta were made from approximately 2.2 micrograms of genomic DNA that came from cryopreserved PBMCs. Libraries were prepared by immunoSEQ multiplex PCR; TCRdb keeps only in-frame clonotypes and omits some of them. In the table there are 100,000 to 150,000 clones, approximately 83% of which are singletons. The V gene lost 3 bases and the J gene lost 4 bases, with 14 bases spanning the gap. Germline V gives CDR1 SGHRS, CDR2 YFSETQ. There are 14 residues in the CDR3. The TCR originated in a human donor with chronic lymphocytic leukemia. This specimen consisted of PBMCs, obtained after 24 months of ibrutinib treatment. The rearrangement uses TRBV5-1 and TRBJ2-7, with TRBD1 as a possible D gene (6 bases). The CDR3 sequence is CASSSRDIAYEQYF. The CDR3 nucleotides read TGCGCCAGCAGCTCCCGGGACATAGCATACGAGCAGTACTTC. The full variable domain, completed using reference TRBV5-1 and TRBJ2-7, is KAGVTQTPRYLIKTRGQQVTLSCSPISGHRSVSWYQQTPGQGLQFLFEYFSETQRNKGNFPGRFSGRQFSNSRSEMNVSTLELGDSALYLCASSSRDIAYEQYFGPGTRLTVT.